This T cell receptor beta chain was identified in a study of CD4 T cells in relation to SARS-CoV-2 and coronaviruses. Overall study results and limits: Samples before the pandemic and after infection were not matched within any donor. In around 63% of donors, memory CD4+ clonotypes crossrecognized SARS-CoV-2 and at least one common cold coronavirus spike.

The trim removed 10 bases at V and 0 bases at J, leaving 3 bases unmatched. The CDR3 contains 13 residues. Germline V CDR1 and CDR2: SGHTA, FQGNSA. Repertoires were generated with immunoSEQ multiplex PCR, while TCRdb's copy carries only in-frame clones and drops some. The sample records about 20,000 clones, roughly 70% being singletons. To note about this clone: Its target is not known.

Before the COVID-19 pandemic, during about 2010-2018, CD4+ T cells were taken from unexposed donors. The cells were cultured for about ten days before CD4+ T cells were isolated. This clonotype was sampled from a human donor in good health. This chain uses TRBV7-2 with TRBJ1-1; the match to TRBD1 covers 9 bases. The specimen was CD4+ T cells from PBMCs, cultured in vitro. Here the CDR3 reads CATRTGVNTEAFF. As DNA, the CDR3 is TGTGCCACCCGGACAGGGGTGAACACTGAAGCTTTCTTT.